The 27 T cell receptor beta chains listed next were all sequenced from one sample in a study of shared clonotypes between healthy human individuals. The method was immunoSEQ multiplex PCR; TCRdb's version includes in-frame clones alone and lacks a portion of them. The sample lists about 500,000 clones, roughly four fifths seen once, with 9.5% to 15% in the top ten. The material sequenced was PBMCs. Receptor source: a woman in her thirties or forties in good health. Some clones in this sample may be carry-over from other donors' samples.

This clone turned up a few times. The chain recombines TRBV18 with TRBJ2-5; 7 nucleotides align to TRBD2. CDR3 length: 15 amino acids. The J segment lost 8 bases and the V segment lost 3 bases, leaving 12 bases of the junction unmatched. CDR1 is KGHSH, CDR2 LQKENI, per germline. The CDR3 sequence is CASSPNPTSPETQYF. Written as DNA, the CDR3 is TGTGCCAGCTCACCCAACCCGACTAGCCCCGAAACCCAGTACTTC.

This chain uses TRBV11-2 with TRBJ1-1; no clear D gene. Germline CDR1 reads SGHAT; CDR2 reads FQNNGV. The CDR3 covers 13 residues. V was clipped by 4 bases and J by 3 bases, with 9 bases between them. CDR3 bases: TGTGCCAGCAGCTCCTACAGTGACACTGAAGCTTTCTTT. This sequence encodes CASSSYSDTEAFF.

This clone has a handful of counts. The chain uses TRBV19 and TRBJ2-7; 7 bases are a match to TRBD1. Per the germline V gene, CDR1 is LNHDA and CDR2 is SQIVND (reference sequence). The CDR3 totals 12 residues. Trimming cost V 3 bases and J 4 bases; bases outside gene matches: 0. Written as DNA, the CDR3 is TGTGCCAGTAGTATGACAGGGTACGAGCAGTACTTC. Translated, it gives CASSMTGYEQYF.

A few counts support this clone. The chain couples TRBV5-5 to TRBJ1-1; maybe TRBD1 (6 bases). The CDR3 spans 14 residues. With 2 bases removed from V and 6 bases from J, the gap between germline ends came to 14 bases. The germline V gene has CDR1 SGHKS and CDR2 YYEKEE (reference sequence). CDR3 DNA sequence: TGTGCCAGCAGCTTAAACGCAGGGGACGCTGAAGCTTTCTTT. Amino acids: CASSLNAGDAEAFF. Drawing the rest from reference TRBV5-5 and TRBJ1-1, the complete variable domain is DAGVTQSPTHLIKTRGQQVTLRCSPISGHKSVSWYQQVLGQGPQFIFQYYEKEERGRGNFPDRFSARQFPNYSSELNVNALLLGDSALYLCASSLNAGDAEAFFGQGTRLTVV.

CDR3 sequence: CASSPGTGNTYEQYF. The CDR3 nucleotides read TGCGCCAGCAGCCCAGGGACAGGAAATACCTACGAGCAGTACTTC. The V and J genes are TRBV5-1 and TRBJ2-7; 8 bases fit TRBD1. J was trimmed by 2 bases and V by 4 bases; bases with no gene match: 8. This CDR3 region has 15 residues. From germline, CDR1 is SGHRS and CDR2 YFSETQ.

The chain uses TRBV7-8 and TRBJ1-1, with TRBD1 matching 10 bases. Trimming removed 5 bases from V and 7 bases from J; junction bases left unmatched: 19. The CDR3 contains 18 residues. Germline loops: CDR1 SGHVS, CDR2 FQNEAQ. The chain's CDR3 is CASSPGPGQGDRAFEAFF. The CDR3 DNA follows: TGTGCCAGCAGCCCGGGACCAGGACAGGGGGACCGGGCGTTTGAAGCTTTCTTT.

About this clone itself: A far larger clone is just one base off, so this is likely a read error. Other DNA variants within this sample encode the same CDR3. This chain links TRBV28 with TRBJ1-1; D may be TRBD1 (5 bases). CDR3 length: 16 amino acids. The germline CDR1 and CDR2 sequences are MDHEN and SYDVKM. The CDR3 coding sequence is TGTGCTAGCAGTTTAACGATCGGGCAGGAGGGGACTGAAGCTTTCTTT. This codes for CASSLTIGQEGTEAFF.

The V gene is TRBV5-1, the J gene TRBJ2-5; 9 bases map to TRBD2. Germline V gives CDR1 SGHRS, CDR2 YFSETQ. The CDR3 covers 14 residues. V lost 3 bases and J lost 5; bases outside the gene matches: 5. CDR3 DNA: TGCGCCAGCAGCTCACTAGCGGGTCAGGAGACCCAGTACTTC. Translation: CASSSLAGQETQYF.

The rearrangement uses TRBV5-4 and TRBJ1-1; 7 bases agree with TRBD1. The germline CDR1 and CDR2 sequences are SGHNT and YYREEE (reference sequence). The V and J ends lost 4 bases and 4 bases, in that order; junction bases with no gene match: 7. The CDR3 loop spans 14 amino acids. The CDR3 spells CASSGDSSSTEAFF. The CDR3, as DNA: TGTGCCAGCAGCGGGGACAGTTCCAGCACTGAAGCTTTCTTT.

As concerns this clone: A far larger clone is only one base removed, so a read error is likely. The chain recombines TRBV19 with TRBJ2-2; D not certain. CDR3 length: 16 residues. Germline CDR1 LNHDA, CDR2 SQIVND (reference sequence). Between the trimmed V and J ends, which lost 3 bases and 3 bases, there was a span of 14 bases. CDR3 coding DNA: TGTGCCAGTAGTATCGAGAGGCTCCTGGACACCGGGGAGCTGTTTTTT. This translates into CASSIERLLDTGELFF.

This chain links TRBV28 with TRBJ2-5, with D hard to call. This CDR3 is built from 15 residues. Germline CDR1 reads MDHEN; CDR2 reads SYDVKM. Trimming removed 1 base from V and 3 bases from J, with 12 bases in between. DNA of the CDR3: TGTGCCAGCAGTTTATTGGTCGCCCTCAAAGAGACCCAGTACTTC. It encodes CASSLLVALKETQYF.

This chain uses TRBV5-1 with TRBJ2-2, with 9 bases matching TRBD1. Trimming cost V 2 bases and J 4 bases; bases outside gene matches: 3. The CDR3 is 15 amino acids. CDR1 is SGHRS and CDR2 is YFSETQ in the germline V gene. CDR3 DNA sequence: TGCGCCAGCAGCTTACGACAGGGGGGCACCGGGGAGCTGTTTTTT. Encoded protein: CASSLRQGGTGELFF.

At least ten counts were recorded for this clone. In DNA, the CDR3 is TGTGCCAGCAGCACAGGGGAGACAGATACGCAGTATTTT. Protein: CASSTGETDTQYF. The chain is built from TRBV6-4 and TRBJ2-3; 7 positions match TRBD1. Losses at the gene ends were 6 bases for V and 3 bases for J; bases not matched to a gene: 3. Per germline, CDR1 MRHNA and CDR2 SNTAGT. This CDR3 has 13 amino acids.

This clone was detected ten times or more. CDR3 in DNA: TGTGCCAGCAGCCTGGGACAGGGAGTAGGGGGCTACACCTTC. As protein: CASSLGQGVGGYTF. The chain carries TRBV27 and TRBJ1-2, with 9 positions matching TRBD1. Unmatched junction bases numbered 10, after V lost 6 bases and J lost 8 bases. The germline V gene encodes CDR1 MNHEY and CDR2 SMNVEV (reference sequence). The CDR3 has 14 residues.

CDR3 loop: CASSLTGEARYTF. CDR3 nucleotides: TGTGCCAGCAGCCTGACAGGGGAAGCTCGCTACACCTTC. The chain recombines TRBV7-8 with TRBJ1-2; TRBD1 matches at 8 bases. CDR1 and CDR2 (germline): SGHVS, FQNEAQ. The J segment lost 9 bases and the V segment lost 5 bases, leaving 8 bases of the junction unmatched. CDR3 length: 13 amino acids.

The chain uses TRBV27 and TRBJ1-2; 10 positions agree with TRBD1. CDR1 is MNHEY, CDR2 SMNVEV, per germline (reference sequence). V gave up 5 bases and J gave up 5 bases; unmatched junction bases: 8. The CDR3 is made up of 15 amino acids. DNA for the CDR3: TGTGCCAGCAGTATCTCAGGGACAGGGGTATATGGCTACACCTTC. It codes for CASSISGTGVYGYTF.

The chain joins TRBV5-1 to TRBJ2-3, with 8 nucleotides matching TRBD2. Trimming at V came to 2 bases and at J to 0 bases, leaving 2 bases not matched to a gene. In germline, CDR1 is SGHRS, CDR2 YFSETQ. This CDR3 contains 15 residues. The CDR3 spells CASSFSGTSTDTQYF. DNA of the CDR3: TGCGCCAGCAGCTTTAGCGGGACAAGCACAGATACGCAGTATTTT.

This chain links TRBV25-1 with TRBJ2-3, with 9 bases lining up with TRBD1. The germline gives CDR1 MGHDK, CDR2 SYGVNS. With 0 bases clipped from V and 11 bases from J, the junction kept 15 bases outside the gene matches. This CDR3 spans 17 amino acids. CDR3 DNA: TGTGCCAGCAGTGAATATAACGTGGGACAGGGCCCAGGAGGGCAGTATTTT. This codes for CASSEYNVGQGPGGQYF.

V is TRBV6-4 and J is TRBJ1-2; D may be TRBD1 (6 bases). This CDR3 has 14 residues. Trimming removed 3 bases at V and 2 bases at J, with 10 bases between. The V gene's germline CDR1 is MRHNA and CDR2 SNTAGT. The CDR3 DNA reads TGTGCCAGCAGTGAAGGCAGGGGCAACTATGGCTACACCTTC. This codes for CASSEGRGNYGYTF.

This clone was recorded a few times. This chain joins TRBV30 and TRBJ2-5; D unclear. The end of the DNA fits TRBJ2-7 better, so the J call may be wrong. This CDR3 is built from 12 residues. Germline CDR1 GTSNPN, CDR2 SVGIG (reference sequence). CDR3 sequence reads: CAWSVNGYEQYF. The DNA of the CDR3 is TGTGCCTGGAGTGTAAACGGGTACGAGCAGTACTTC.

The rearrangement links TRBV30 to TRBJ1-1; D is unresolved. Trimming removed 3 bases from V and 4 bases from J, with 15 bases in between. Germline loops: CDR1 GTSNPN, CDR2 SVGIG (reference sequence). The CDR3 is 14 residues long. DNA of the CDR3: TGTGCCTGGAGCACCAAGCGAGGAGGCACTGAAGCTTTCTTT. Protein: CAWSTKRGGTEAFF. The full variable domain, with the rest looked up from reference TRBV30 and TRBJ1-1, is SQTIHQWPATLVQPVGSPLSLECTVEGTSNPNLYWYRQAAGRGLQLLFYSVGIGQISSEVPQNLSASRPQDRQFILSSKKLLLSDSGFYLCAWSTKRGGTEAFFGQGTRLTVV.

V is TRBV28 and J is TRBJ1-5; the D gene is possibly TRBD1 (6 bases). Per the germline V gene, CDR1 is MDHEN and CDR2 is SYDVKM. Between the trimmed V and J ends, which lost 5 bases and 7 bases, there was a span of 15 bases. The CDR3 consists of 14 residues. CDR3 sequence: CASSDRREYQPQHF. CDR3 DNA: TGTGCCAGCAGTGACAGGAGGGAATACCAGCCCCAGCATTTT. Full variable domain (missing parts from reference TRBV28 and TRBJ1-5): DVKVTQSSRYLVKRTGEKVFLECVQDMDHENMFWYRQDPGLGLRLIYFSYDVKMKEKGDIPEGYSVSREKKERFSLILESASTNQTSMYLCASSDRREYQPQHFGDGTRLSIL.

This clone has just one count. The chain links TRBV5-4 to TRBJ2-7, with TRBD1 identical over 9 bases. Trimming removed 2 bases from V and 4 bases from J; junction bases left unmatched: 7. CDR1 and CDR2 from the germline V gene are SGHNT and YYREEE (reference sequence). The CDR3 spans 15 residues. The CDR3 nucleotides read TGTGCCAGCAGCTTCCGTCGGGACAGGGAATACGAGCAGTACTTC. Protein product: CASSFRRDREYEQYF.

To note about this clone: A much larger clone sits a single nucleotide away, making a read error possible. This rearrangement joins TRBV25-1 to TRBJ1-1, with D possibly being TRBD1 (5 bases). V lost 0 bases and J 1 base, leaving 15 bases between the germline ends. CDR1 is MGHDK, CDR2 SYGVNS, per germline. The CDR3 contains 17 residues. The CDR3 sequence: CASSEYAIGQGNTEAFF. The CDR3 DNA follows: TGTGCCAGCAGTGAATATGCGATTGGGCAGGGGAACACTGAAGCTTTCTTT. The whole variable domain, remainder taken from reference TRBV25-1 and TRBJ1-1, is EADIYQTPRYLVIGTGKKITLECSQTMGHDKMYWYQQDPGMELHLIHYSYGVNSTEKGDLSSESTVSRIRTEHFPLTLESARPSHTSQYLCASSEYAIGQGNTEAFFGQGTRLTVV.

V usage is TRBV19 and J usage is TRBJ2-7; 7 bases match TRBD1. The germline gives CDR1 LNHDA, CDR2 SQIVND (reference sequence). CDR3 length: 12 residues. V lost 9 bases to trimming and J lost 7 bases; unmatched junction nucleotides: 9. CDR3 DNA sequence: TGTGCCAGCGGACAGGCCGTGGGGGAGCAGTACTTC. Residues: CASGQAVGEQYF. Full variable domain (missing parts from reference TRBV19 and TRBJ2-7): DGGITQSPKYLFRKEGQNVTLSCEQNLNHDAMYWYRQDPGQGLRLIYYSQIVNDFQKGDIAEGYSVSREKKESFPLTVTSAQKNPTAFYLCASGQAVGEQYFGPGTRLTVT.

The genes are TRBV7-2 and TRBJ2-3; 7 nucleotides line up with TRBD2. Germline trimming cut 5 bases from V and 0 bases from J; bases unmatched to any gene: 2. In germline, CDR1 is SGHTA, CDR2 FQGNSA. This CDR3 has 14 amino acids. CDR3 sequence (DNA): TGTGCCAGCAGCACACTAGCGAGCACAGATACGCAGTATTTT. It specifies CASSTLASTDTQYF.

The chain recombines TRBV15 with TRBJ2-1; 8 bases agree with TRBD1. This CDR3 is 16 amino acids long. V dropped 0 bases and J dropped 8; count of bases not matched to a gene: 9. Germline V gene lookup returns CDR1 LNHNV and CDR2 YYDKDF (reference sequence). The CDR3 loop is CATSRDRGRGPDEQFF. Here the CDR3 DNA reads TGTGCCACCAGCAGAGATCGGGGCAGGGGGCCGGATGAGCAGTTCTTC.